A single sample gave rise to the 2 T cell receptor beta chains below, sequenced in a study of T-cell memory formation after mild COVID-19. Using its own MiXCR run on the 5' RACE reads, TCRdb lists one record per CDR3 protein. Among roughly 450,000 distinct CDR3 sequences, roughly 18% were seen once, and the ten largest hold about 22%. Sequencing was carried out using PBMCs or a T cell subset sorted from them (not recorded which). The receptors were gathered from a man younger than 30 who had mild COVID-19 (a few samples of this study predate the infection). Cell type and time point are not known.

The chain links TRBV14 to TRBJ2-5; a weak D match, TRBD1 (6 bases). Germline V gene lookup returns CDR1 SGHDN and CDR2 FVKESK. CDR3 length: 15 amino acids. The V end was cut by 6 bases, the J end by 5 bases, with 19 bases between. The CDR3 DNA sequence: TGTGCCAGCAGTCCCCAGGGACAACTGAGTGAGACCCAGTACTTC. Protein sequence: CASSPQGQLSETQYF.

The genes are TRBV27 and TRBJ1-1; the D gene is possibly TRBD1 (5 bases). The CDR3 length is 12 residues. The germline gives CDR1 MNHEY, CDR2 SMNVEV (reference sequence). V lost 5 bases to trimming and J lost 8 bases, with 12 bases between them. The CDR3 nucleotides read TGTGCCAGCAGTACATCGGGACGAGAAGCTTTCTTT. Translation gives CASSTSGREAFF.